The clone carrying this T cell receptor (beta chain) occurred a few times. The sample originates from a study of blood T cell repertoires in COVID-19. Study at large: Some COVID-19 samples were acute and others convalescent; all came from the United States, Italy and Spain. Nucleic acid was either cDNA or gDNA, and it came from T cells, B-cell-depleted T cells, or PBMCs.

Source study methods: It was from reference gene primer amplification that nucleated cell counts were estimated. The repertoire was sequenced with immunoSEQ multiplex PCR; TCRdb's copy has only in-frame clones and lacks some. V, J and clone size derive from that table, while D and trimming were established from the DNA sequence. The repertoire consists of roughly 150,000 clones, with roughly 84% occurring once and the leading ten covering roughly a tenth. V lost 6 bases, J lost 9 bases, and 7 bases stayed unmatched. The CDR3 contains 14 residues. Germline lookup yields CDR1 MDHEN and CDR2 SYDVKM. The receptor was isolated from a man between 65 and 85 years old with active or convalescent COVID-19. This chain links TRBV28 with TRBJ2-2; 10 bases are a match to TRBD1. Sequenced material: peripheral blood. The CDR3 is CASRSGTGARELFF. The CDR3 bases are TGTGCCAGCAGGTCCGGGACAGGGGCCCGGGAGCTGTTTTTT.